The 29 T cell receptor beta chains below all came from one sample that was sequenced in a study of cytomegalovirus exposure and HLA in healthy donors. Amplification used 60 Vbeta primers and 13 Jbeta primers. TCRdb's table, derived via immunoSEQ multiplex PCR, lists solely in-frame clones and lacks some. Its table records some 41,000 clones. Material for sequencing was PBMCs. All receptors derive from a young man in good health and CMV-seronegative.

This sequence joins TRBV14 and TRBJ2-5; 8 bases are shared with TRBD1. The CDR3 is 16 amino acids. Germline CDR1 is SGHDN and CDR2 is FVKESK. J lost 5 bases, V lost 0 bases, and 8 bases had no gene match. CDR3 DNA: TGTGCCAGCAGCCAAGAGGCAGGGGGCGTCTTGGAGACCCAGTACTTC. Its translation: CASSQEAGGVLETQYF. The full variable domain, its missing parts supplied by reference TRBV14 and TRBJ2-5, is EAGVTQFPSHSVIEKGQTVTLRCDPISGHDNLYWYRRVMGKEIKFLLHFVKESKQDESGMPNNRFLAERTGGTYSTLKVQPAELEDSGVYFCASSQEAGGVLETQYFGPGTRLLVL.

CDR3 in amino acids: CASEGRGAGEQFF. In nucleotides, the CDR3 is TGTGCTAGTGAAGGTCGGGGGGCAGGTGAGCAGTTCTTC. The chain has TRBV19 and TRBJ2-1, with D possibly matching TRBD2 (7 bases). Germline V lookup: CDR1 LNHDA, CDR2 SQIVND (reference sequence). The CDR3 contains 13 residues.

In the case of this clone: A junction boundary mismatches the germline segment, possibly from a read error. V is TRBV29-1 and J is TRBJ2-1, with 10 nucleotides matching TRBD2. This CDR3 region has 17 residues. Germline V CDR1 and CDR2: SQVTM, ANQGSEA. The CDR3 sequence: CSVEGRGLADSDNEQFF. CDR3 DNA sequence: TGCAGCGTTGAAGGGAGAGGACTAGCGGACTCCGACAATGAGCAGTTCTTC.

The J gene is TRBJ2-7, the V gene TRBV29-1, with 9 bases that match TRBD2. The CDR3 extends over 16 amino acids. Germline CDR1 SQVTM, CDR2 ANQGSEA. The ends lost 7 bases at V and 0 bases at J; junction bases unmatched: 13. CDR3: CSDPQACSGSSYEQYF. The CDR3 coding sequence is TGCAGCGACCCCCAAGCTTGTAGCGGGAGCTCCTACGAGCAGTACTTC.

The gene calls are TRBV11-3 and TRBJ1-1; the D gene is possibly TRBD1 (6 bases). V lost 5 bases, J lost 0 bases, and 7 bases lay in between. There are 13 residues in the CDR3. The V gene's germline CDR1 is SGHNT and CDR2 YENEEA. The CDR3 reads CASSRQVNTEAFF. The CDR3 DNA reads TGTGCCAGCAGCCGACAGGTGAACACTGAAGCTTTCTTT.

V usage is TRBV6-4 and J usage is TRBJ1-5; D perhaps matches TRBD1 (5 bases). The CDR3 loop spans 13 amino acids. Trimming cost V 3 bases and J 9 bases, with 12 bases left between them. The germline V gene has CDR1 MRHNA and CDR2 SNTAGT. CDR3 sequence (DNA): TGTGCCAGCAGTGAAAGATTGGGGCGGCCCCAGCATTTT. It specifies CASSERLGRPQHF.

The CDR3 coding sequence is TGTGCCAGTAGTACAACCGCCAAAATAGCAGGGTTCCATAGCAATCAGCCCCAGCATTTT. Amino acid sequence: CASSTTAKIAGFHSNQPQHF. The J gene is TRBJ1-5, the V gene TRBV19; D is perhaps TRBD1 (5 bases). The V end was cut by 4 bases, the J end by 0 bases, with 25 bases between. The CDR3 contains 20 residues. Per germline, CDR1 LNHDA and CDR2 SQIVND (reference sequence).

The chain joins TRBV6-1 to TRBJ2-7, with D possibly being TRBD2 (6 bases). The germline V gene encodes CDR1 MNHNS and CDR2 SASEGT. This CDR3 spans 17 amino acids. Trimming took 1 base from V and 3 from J, leaving 19 bases between them. CDR3 sequence reads: CASSEDSLTGADYEQYF. CDR3 coding DNA: TGTGCCAGCAGTGAAGATTCGTTGACGGGAGCCGACTACGAGCAGTACTTC.

The CDR3 loop reads CASSIGTGSSYNSPLHF. CDR3 sequence (DNA): TGTGCCAGTAGTATTGGGACAGGGAGCTCCTATAATTCACCCCTCCACTTT. J is TRBJ1-6 and V is TRBV19, with 9 bases lining up with TRBD1. V was pared by 3 bases and J by 0 bases, with 3 bases of the junction left unmatched. From germline, CDR1 is LNHDA and CDR2 SQIVND (reference sequence). CDR3 size: 17 residues.

The rearrangement uses TRBV10-3 and TRBJ1-2; 9 bases fit TRBD1. This CDR3 spans 16 amino acids. CDR1 ENHRY and CDR2 SYGVKD come from the germline V gene. V lost 2 bases, J lost 8 bases, and 12 bases stayed unmatched. The CDR3 protein is CAISEGGGQGSEGYTF. The DNA of the CDR3 is TGTGCCATCAGTGAGGGGGGGGGACAGGGATCGGAAGGCTACACCTTC.

This chain connects TRBV2 to TRBJ2-3, with 9 bases aligning to TRBD2. The CDR3 is 15 residues long. The germline V gene encodes CDR1 SNHLY and CDR2 FYNNEI. The V segment lost 6 bases and the J segment 1 base; nucleotides outside the gene matches: 5. The CDR3 reads CASSAGGAGTDTQYF. The CDR3 region has the DNA TGTGCCAGCAGCGCGGGGGGGGCGGGCACAGATACGCAGTATTTT.

This chain joins TRBV4-2 and TRBJ2-3; TRBD2 aligns across 9 bases. The CDR3 totals 17 residues. V shed 1 base and J 3 bases; nucleotides not matched to a gene: 8. CDR1 and CDR2 from the germline V gene are LGHNA and YNFKEQ. The CDR3 reads CASSQVGSGRGTDTQYF. CDR3 in DNA: TGTGCCAGCAGCCAAGTCGGTAGCGGGAGAGGGACAGATACGCAGTATTTT.

The chain has TRBV29-1 and TRBJ1-1, with TRBD1 matching 8 bases. The V and J ends lost 8 bases and 8 bases, in that order; junction bases with no gene match: 7. Germline V lookup: CDR1 SQVTM, CDR2 ANQGSEA. This CDR3 is built from 11 residues. DNA for the CDR3: TGCAGCTTCGGACAGGGTGGGGAAGCTTTCTTT. Protein product: CSFGQGGEAFF.

The CDR3 nucleotides are TGCAGCGTCGGGACAGGGGTTGACAATGAGCAGTTCTTC. Residues: CSVGTGVDNEQFF. The V gene is TRBV29-1, the J gene TRBJ2-1; TRBD1 agrees at 10 bases. The V segment lost 6 bases and the J segment 5 bases; nucleotides outside the gene matches: 4. The CDR3 length is 13 residues. Germline assignment: CDR1 SQVTM and CDR2 ANQGSEA.

The chain combines TRBV27 with TRBJ1-2; TRBD1 aligns across 7 bases. Germline values: CDR1 MNHEY, CDR2 SMNVEV (reference sequence). This CDR3 region has 13 residues. With V trimmed by 3 bases and J by 8 bases, 6 bases remained unmatched. CDR3 coding DNA: TGTGCCAGCAGTTTTCGAGACAGGGAGGGCTACACCTTC. Amino acid sequence: CASSFRDREGYTF.

The V call is TRBV25-1, the J call TRBJ1-2; 8 nucleotides align to TRBD1. Germline assignment: CDR1 MGHDK and CDR2 SYGVNS. The CDR3 has 14 amino acids. Losses at the gene ends were 2 bases for V and 7 bases for J; bases not matched to a gene: 6. In DNA form, the CDR3 reads TGTGCCAGCAGTGAACCGGGACAGGTGGGTGGCTACACCTTC. Its translation is CASSEPGQVGGYTF.

The chain joins TRBV13 to TRBJ2-6; D gene uncertain. Deletions cut 6 bases from V and 0 bases from J, with 9 bases between. This CDR3 has 15 residues. Germline CDR1 reads PRHDT; CDR2 reads FYEKMQ (reference sequence). The CDR3 bases are TGTGCCAGCAGGCTCTCGGGCTCTGGGGCCAACGTCCTGACTTTC. This codes for CASRLSGSGANVLTF.

V gene TRBV7-9 combines with J gene TRBJ2-3; 12 bases are a match to TRBD2. The CDR3 is 17 residues long. The J segment lost 5 bases and the V segment lost 5 bases, leaving 11 bases of the junction unmatched. Germline lookup yields CDR1 SEHNR and CDR2 FQNEAQ (reference sequence). CDR3 amino acids: CASSPDRTSGKGDTQYF. The CDR3 nucleotides read TGTGCCAGCAGCCCCGACCGGACTAGCGGGAAGGGAGATACGCAGTATTTT.

The V gene is TRBV18, the J gene TRBJ1-5; maybe TRBD1 (5 bases). Germline loops: CDR1 KGHSH, CDR2 LQKENI. Trimming stripped 3 bases from V and 4 bases from J, with 19 bases between. The CDR3 spans 17 residues. The CDR3 is CASSPLIPTDGNQPQHF. The CDR3 bases are TGTGCCAGCTCACCTCTAATCCCGACAGACGGTAATCAGCCCCAGCATTTT.

The CDR3: CASSYQELGVDGYTF. DNA for the CDR3: TGTGCCAGCAGTTACCAAGAGTTAGGGGTCGATGGCTACACCTTC. The gene calls are TRBV6-6 and TRBJ1-2, with D maybe TRBD1 (5 bases). The length of the CDR3 is 15 residues. Germline CDR1 is MNHNY and CDR2 is SVGAGI (reference sequence). V was clipped by 2 bases and J by 6 bases, with 16 bases between them.

This rearrangement joins TRBV7-3 to TRBJ2-7; D unresolved. This CDR3 spans 13 amino acids. V gave up 6 bases and J gave up 4 bases, with 13 bases separating them. Germline assignment: CDR1 SGHTA and CDR2 FQGTGA. CDR3 residues: CASSLGPEYEQYF. As DNA, the CDR3 is TGTGCCAGCAGTTTAGGGCCAGAGTACGAGCAGTACTTC.

This chain links TRBV2 with TRBJ1-2; TRBD1 matches at 10 bases. Trimming at V came to 2 bases and at J to 5 bases, leaving 5 bases not matched to a gene. This CDR3 spans 15 amino acids. Germline values: CDR1 SNHLY, CDR2 FYNNEI. This chain's CDR3 is CASSERQGAYYGYTF. For the CDR3, the DNA is TGTGCCAGCAGTGAACGACAGGGGGCTTATTATGGCTACACCTTC.

The chain recombines TRBV6-1 with TRBJ1-2, with D perhaps matching TRBD1 (5 bases). Germline CDR1 MNHNS, CDR2 SASEGT. V shed 8 bases and J shed 2 bases, with 12 bases lying between them. The CDR3 runs 13 residues. The CDR3 DNA is TGTGCCAGCGGGGCTGAGGAAAACTATGGCTACACCTTC. Translation: CASGAEENYGYTF.

V usage is TRBV18 and J usage is TRBJ2-7, with 7 bases matching TRBD2. V was pared by 1 base and J by 5 bases, with 14 bases of the junction left unmatched. The germline CDR1 and CDR2 sequences are KGHSH and LQKENI. CDR3 length: 17 residues. The CDR3: CASSPRAGVGGVHEQYF. For the CDR3, the DNA is TGTGCCAGCTCACCACGGGCGGGGGTCGGCGGAGTACACGAGCAGTACTTC. The full variable domain, rest sourced from reference TRBV18 and TRBJ2-7, is NAGVMQNPRHLVRRRGQEARLRCSPMKGHSHVYWYRQLPEEGLKFMVYLQKENIIDESGMPKERFSAEFPKEGPSILRIQQVVRGDSAAYFCASSPRAGVGGVHEQYFGPGTRLTVT.

CDR3 amino acids: CASSPTNTEAFF. The DNA of the CDR3 is TGTGCCAGCTCACCGACAAACACTGAAGCTTTCTTT. V is TRBV18 and J is TRBJ1-1, with D uncertain. The V and J ends lost 3 bases and 2 bases respectively, with 4 bases between them. The CDR3 covers 12 residues. Germline CDR1 reads KGHSH; CDR2 reads LQKENI.

The chain couples TRBV29-1 to TRBJ2-7, with a tentative D call TRBD2 (7 bases). This CDR3 region has 14 residues. Germline V gives CDR1 SQVTM, CDR2 ANQGSEA. Between the trimmed V and J ends, which lost 6 bases and 2 bases, there was a span of 17 bases. CDR3 in amino acids: CSVRTRGTPYEQYF. Here the CDR3 DNA reads TGCAGCGTAAGGACTAGAGGGACACCCTACGAGCAGTACTTC.

As DNA, the CDR3 is TGCGCCAGCAGCATAAAGACTAGCGGGGGGGCCAGACGGGAGCTGTTTTTT. Translation: CASSIKTSGGARRELFF. V usage is TRBV5-1 and J usage is TRBJ2-2, with 14 bases fitting TRBD2. Germline trimming cut 4 bases from V and 9 bases from J; bases unmatched to any gene: 11. Germline V lookup: CDR1 SGHRS, CDR2 YFSETQ. This CDR3 region has 17 residues.

This chain uses TRBV4-1 with TRBJ1-5; TRBD1 agrees at 8 bases. Germline-derived CDR1 and CDR2 are MGHRA and YSYEKL. The CDR3 length is 14 residues. Trimming took 4 bases from V and 6 from J; bases not matched to a gene: 5. For the CDR3, the DNA is TGCGCCAGCAGCCCTCGGACAGGGACTCAGCCCCAGCATTTT. Translated: CASSPRTGTQPQHF.

V and J are TRBV9 and TRBJ2-1; TRBD2 matches 7 bases. CDR3 length equals 15 residues. Germline values: CDR1 SGDLS, CDR2 YYNGEE. The V gene end was trimmed by 0 bases and the J gene end by 0 bases; junction bases not matched to a gene: 0. The CDR3 sequence: CASSVGTSSYNEQFF. The CDR3 DNA is TGTGCCAGCAGCGTAGGGACTAGCTCCTACAATGAGCAGTTCTTC.